This T cell receptor beta chain appears in the sequencing data of a study of cytomegalovirus exposure and HLA in healthy donors. Primers included in the PCR were 60 Vbeta and 13 Jbeta primers. Clones were sequenced by immunoSEQ multiplex PCR, and TCRdb holds only the in-frame ones, with some missing. The table lists about 100,000 clones, roughly 75% of them singletons. Points on this clone: Its matching antigen is unknown.

Study results and caveats: Immune exposure information comprised only CMV serostatus. The authors listed 150 to 200 TCR beta chains as cytomegalovirus-associated. While the bulk of TCR sequences proved rare, some public TCRs turned up in many donors. In a later analysis, V- and J-gene trimming of beta chains associated with a DCLRE1C missense variant, replicated independently.

The V end was cut by 5 bases, the J end by 2 bases, with 13 bases between. Germline CDR1 GTSNPN, CDR2 SVGIG (reference sequence). The CDR3 is made up of 14 amino acids. Sequencing was carried out using PBMCs. The sequence came from a male donor in good health and CMV-seropositive. V is TRBV30 and J is TRBJ1-3, with D perhaps TRBD1 (5 bases). CDR3 nucleotide sequence: TGTGCCTGGGGTCAGGGAAGAACTGGAAACACCATATATTTT. Protein: CAWGQGRTGNTIYF. The full variable domain, with the rest looked up from reference TRBV30 and TRBJ1-3, is SQTIHQWPATLVQPVGSPLSLECTVEGTSNPNLYWYRQAAGRGLQLLFYSVGIGQISSEVPQNLSASRPQDRQFILSSKKLLLSDSGFYLCAWGQGRTGNTIYFGEGSWLTVV.